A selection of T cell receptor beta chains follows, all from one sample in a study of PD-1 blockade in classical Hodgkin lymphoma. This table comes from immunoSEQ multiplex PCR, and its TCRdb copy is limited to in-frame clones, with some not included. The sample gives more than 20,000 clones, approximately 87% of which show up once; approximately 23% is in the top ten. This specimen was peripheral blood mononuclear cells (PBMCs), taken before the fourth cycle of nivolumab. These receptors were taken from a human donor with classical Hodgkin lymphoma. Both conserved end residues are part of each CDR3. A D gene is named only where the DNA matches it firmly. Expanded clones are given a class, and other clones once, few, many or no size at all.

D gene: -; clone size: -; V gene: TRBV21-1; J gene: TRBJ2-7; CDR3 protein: CASIPQGLSGRADEQYF; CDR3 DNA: TGTGCCAGCATTCCCCAAGGCCTTAGCGGGAGGGCCGACGAGCAGTACTTC
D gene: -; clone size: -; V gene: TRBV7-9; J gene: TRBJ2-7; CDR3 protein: CASSLPLFFPNDTHEQYF; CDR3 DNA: TGTGCCAGCAGCTTACCCCTTTTTTTCCCAAACGACACCCACGAGCAGTACTTC
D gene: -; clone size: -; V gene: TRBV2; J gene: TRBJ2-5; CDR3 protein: CASTRGEGQETQYF; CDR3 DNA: TGTGCCAGCACGAGGGGGGAGGGACAAGAGACCCAGTACTTC
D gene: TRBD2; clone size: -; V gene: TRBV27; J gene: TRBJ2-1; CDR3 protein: CASSFSSGAFGEQFF; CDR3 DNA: TGTGCCAGCAGTTTTTCTAGCGGGGCATTTGGTGAGCAGTTCTTC
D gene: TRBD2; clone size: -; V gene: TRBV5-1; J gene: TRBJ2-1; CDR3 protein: CASSSTGTSGYGGQFF; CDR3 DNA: TGCGCCAGCAGCTCAACCGGGACTAGCGGCTACGGAGGGCAGTTCTTC
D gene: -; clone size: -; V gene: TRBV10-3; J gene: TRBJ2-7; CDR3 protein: CAMENRVAYEQYF; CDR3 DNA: TGTGCCATGGAGAACAGGGTTGCCTACGAGCAGTACTTC
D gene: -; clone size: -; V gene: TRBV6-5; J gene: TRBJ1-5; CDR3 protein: CASSAGQRSQPQHF; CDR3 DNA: TGTGCCAGCAGTGCCGGCCAGAGGTCGCAGCCCCAGCATTTT
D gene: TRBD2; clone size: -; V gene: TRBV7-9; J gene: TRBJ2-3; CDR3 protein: CASSQWGGRTDTQYF; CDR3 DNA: TGTGCCAGCAGCCAATGGGGGGGTCGCACAGATACGCAGTATTTT
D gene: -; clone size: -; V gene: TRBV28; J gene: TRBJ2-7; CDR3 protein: CASSFTSNRASYEQYF; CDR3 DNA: TGTGCCAGCAGTTTTACATCAAACAGGGCATCCTACGAGCAGTACTTC
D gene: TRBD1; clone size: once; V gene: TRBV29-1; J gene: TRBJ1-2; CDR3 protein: CSVGRAGQAGYTF; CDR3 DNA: TGCAGCGTTGGAAGGGCGGGACAGGCGGGCTACACCTTC
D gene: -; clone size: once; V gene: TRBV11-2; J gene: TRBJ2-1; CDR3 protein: CASSLGVSAYNEQFF; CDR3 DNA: TGTGCCAGCAGCTTAGGGGTTAGCGCATACAATGAGCAGTTCTTC
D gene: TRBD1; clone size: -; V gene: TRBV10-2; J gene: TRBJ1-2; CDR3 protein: CASSVDRIAMGYTF; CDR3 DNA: TGCGCCAGCAGTGTGGACAGGATTGCTATGGGCTACACCTTC
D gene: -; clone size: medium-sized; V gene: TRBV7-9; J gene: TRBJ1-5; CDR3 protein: CASSLDSQPQHF; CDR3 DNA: TGTGCCAGCAGCTTGGACTCTCAGCCCCAGCATTTT
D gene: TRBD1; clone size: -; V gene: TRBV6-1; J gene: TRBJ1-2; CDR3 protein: CASSEEGQNYGYTF; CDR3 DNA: TGTGCCAGCAGTGAAGAGGGACAGAACTATGGCTACACCTTC
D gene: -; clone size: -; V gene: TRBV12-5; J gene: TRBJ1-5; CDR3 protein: CASGLVLGWSGNQPQHF; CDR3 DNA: TGTGCTAGTGGTTTGGTACTAGGTTGGTCAGGGAATCAGCCCCAGCATTTT
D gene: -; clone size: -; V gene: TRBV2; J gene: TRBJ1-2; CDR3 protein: CASSGLRGPLPLGYGYTF; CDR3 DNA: TGTGCCAGCAGTGGACTTCGGGGGCCCCTCCCCTTGGGGTATGGCTACACCTTC
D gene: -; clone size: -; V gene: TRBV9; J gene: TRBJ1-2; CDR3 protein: CASSSRWGDYGYTF; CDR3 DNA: TGTGCCAGCAGCTCTCGTTGGGGGGACTATGGCTACACCTTC
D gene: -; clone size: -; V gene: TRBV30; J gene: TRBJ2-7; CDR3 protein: CAWSAMTGTYEQYF; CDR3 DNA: TGTGCCTGGAGTGCCATGACAGGAACCTACGAGCAGTACTTC
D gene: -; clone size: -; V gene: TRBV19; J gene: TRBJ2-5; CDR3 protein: CASSPSRGTQYF; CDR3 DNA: TGTGCCAGTAGTCCCTCCCGCGGGACCCAGTACTTC
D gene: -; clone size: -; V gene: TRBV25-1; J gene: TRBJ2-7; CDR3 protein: CASSDPPGGSQYF; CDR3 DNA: TGTGCCAGCAGTGACCCCCCAGGGGGGAGTCAGTACTTC
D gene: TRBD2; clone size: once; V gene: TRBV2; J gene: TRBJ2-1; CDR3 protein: CASWSPGGRDNEQFF; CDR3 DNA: TGTGCCAGCTGGTCCCCCGGCGGGAGGGACAATGAGCAGTTCTTC
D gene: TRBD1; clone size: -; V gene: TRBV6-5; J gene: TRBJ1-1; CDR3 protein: CASSLRQGGNTEAFF; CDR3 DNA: TGTGCCAGCAGTCTTAGACAGGGAGGGAACACTGAAGCTTTCTTT
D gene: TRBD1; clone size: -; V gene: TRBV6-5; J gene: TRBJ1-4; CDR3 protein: CASSSTGRTNEKLFF; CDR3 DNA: TGTGCCAGCAGTTCGACAGGGCGGACTAATGAAAAACTGTTTTTT
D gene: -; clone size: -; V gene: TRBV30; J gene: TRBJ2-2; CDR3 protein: CAWSVGTVNTGELFF; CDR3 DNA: TGTGCCTGGAGTGTAGGGACGGTGAACACCGGGGAGCTGTTTTTT
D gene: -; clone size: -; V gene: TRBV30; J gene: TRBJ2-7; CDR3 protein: CAWSPVGGVGQYF; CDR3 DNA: TGTGCCTGGAGCCCCGTGGGGGGTGTAGGGCAGTACTTC
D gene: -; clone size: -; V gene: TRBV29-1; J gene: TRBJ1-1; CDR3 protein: CSVDQREGGEAFF; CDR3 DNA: TGCAGCGTTGATCAGAGGGAAGGAGGTGAAGCTTTCTTT
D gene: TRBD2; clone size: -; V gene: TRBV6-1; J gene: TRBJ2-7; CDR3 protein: CASRGLAETYEQYF; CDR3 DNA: TGTGCCAGCAGGGGACTAGCGGAAACCTACGAGCAGTACTTC
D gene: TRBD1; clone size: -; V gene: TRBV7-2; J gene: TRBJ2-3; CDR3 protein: CASSSLGDRVATQYF; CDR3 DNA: TGTGCCAGCAGCTCCCTCGGGGACAGAGTCGCTACGCAGTATTTT
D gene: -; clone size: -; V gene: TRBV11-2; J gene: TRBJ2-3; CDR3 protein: CASSLDFSTDTQYF; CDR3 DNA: TGTGCCAGCAGCTTAGACTTTAGCACAGATACGCAGTATTTT
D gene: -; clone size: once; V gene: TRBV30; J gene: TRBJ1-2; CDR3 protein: CAWSIGQSYGYTF; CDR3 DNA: TGTGCCTGGAGTATAGGACAGTCCTATGGCTACACCTTC
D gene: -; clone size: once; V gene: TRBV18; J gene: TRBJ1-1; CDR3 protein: CASSPQLTEAFF; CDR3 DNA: TGTGCCAGCTCACCACAGCTCACTGAAGCTTTCTTT
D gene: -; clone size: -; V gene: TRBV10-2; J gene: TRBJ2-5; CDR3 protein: CASSISRRETQYF; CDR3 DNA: TGCGCCAGCAGTATCTCCCGGCGAGAGACCCAGTACTTC
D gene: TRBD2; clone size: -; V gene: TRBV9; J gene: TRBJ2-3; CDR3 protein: CASSVGTLSGSDTQYF; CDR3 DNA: TGTGCCAGCAGCGTAGGGACCCTGAGCGGGAGCGATACGCAGTATTTT
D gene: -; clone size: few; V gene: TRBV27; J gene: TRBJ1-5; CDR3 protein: CASSLSPGSQPQHF; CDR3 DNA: TGTGCCAGCAGTTTATCCCCTGGCAGTCAGCCCCAGCATTTT
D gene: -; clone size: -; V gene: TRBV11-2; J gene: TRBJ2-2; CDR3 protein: CASSQWGTSNTGELFF; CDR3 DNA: TGTGCCAGCAGCCAATGGGGGACTTCGAACACCGGGGAGCTGTTTTTT
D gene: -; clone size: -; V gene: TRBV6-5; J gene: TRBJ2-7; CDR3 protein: CASSHQGYEQYF; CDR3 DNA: TGTGCCAGCAGTCATCAGGGTTACGAGCAGTACTTC
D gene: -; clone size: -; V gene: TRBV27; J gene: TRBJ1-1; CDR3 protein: CASSSLGQEAFF; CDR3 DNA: TGTGCCAGCAGTTCCCTCGGGCAAGAAGCTTTCTTT
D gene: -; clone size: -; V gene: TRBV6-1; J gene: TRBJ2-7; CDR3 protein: CASSQKQGFEQYF; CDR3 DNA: TGTGCCAGCAGTCAAAAACAGGGATTCGAGCAGTACTTC
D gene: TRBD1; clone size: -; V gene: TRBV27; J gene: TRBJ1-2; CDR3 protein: CASSLRRDRSYGYTF; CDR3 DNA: TGTGCCAGCAGTTTAAGGCGGGACAGGTCCTATGGCTACACCTTC
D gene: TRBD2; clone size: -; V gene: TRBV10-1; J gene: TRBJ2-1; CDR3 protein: CASDPGVAGAGEQFF; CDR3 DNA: TGCGCCAGCGACCCCGGGGTAGCGGGAGCGGGTGAGCAGTTCTTC
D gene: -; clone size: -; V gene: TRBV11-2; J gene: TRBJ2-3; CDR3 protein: CASSLGGLGTDTQYF; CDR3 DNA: TGTGCCAGCAGCTTAGGGGGTTTGGGCACAGATACGCAGTATTTT